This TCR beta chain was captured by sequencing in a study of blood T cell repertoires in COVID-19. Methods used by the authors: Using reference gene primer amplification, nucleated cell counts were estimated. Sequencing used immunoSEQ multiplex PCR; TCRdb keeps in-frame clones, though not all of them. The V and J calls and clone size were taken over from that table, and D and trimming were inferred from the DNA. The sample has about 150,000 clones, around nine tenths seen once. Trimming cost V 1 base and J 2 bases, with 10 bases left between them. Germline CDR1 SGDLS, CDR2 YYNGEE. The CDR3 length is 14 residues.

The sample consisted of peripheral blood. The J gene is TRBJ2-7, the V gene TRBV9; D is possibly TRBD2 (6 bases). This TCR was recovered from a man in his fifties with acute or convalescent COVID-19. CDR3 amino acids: CASSVTAGTYEQYF. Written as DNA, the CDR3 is TGTGCCAGCAGCGTAACGGCGGGAACCTACGAGCAGTACTTC. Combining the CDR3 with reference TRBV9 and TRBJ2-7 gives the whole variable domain DSGVTQTPKHLITATGQRVTLRCSPRSGDLSVYWYQQSLDQGLQFLIQYYNGEERAKGNILERFSAQQFPDLHSELNLSSLELGDSALYFCASSVTAGTYEQYFGPGTRLTVT.